This TCR beta chain was observed in a study of blood T cells in healthy people across ages. Study-wide results and caveats: Versus aged donors, long-lived donors had higher diversity and more naive CD4+ cells. Observed TCR beta diversity per million T cells went down as age went up. This fall followed a roughly linear course with age.

Every sample gave at least 5.5 micrograms of total RNA when it was extracted. Combining a sample-barcoded 5' primer with a J-beta primer mix, a second PCR ran for 7 to 11 cycles. Each of the cDNA molecules was tagged by a template-switch adaptor with 12 random nucleotides. TCRdb itself ran the 5' RACE reads through MiXCR, one entry per CDR3 protein. The sample lists 1.5 million to 2 million distinct CDR3 sequences; 28% were seen once. This clonotype was counted between two and nine times. Its specificity is not known. Germline-derived CDR1 and CDR2 are SQVTM and ANQGSEA. With 5 bases clipped from V and 3 bases from J, the junction kept 6 bases outside the gene matches. This CDR3 contains 14 residues.

The rearrangement uses TRBV29-1 and TRBJ2-2; 7 positions match TRBD2. The sample taken for sequencing was blood. This TCR was recovered from a woman in her 30s in good health. The DNA for the CDR3 is TGCAGCGTTCTCCCGGGACTACACACCGGGGAGCTGTTTTTT. It specifies CSVLPGLHTGELFF.